Listed below are T cell receptor beta chains from one sample, sequenced in a study of human T cells and chemical hapten exposure. TCRdb itself ran the RACE reads through MiXCR, one entry per CDR3 protein. Of some 360,000 distinct CDR3 sequences detected, approximately 5.1% appear once; the ten largest clones hold 2.6%. The sequences come from whole blood, collected in connection with sensitization to the hapten diphenylcyclopropenone (DPC). These receptor sequences come from a woman in her fifties or sixties with alopecia areata. Some clones in this sample may be carry-over from other donors' samples. Each CDR3 is given with its conserved first and last residue. The D gene is left open where the match is weak. Where a row states a size, it is once, few, many or the class of an expanded clone; other rows omit it.

d_call j_call clone_size v_call cdr3_aa cdr3_nt
- TRBJ2-7 - TRBV7-8 CASSLAARYEQYF TGTGCCAGCAGCTTAGCGGCTCGCTACGAGCAGTACTTC
- TRBJ2-3 - TRBV6-6 CASSYYLRGDTQYF TGTGCCAGCAGTTACTATCTGAGGGGAGATACGCAGTATTTT
- TRBJ2-3 few TRBV20-1 CSAPPRGSGGDTQYF TGCAGTGCTCCTCCCCGGGGTAGCGGAGGAGATACGCAGTATTTT
- TRBJ1-6 many TRBV21-1 CASSKRRQGESSYNSPLHF TGTGCCAGCAGCAAAAGGCGACAGGGCGAAAGCTCCTATAATTCACCCCTCCACTTT
TRBD2 TRBJ2-5 - TRBV7-9 CASSSGTRGETQYF TGTGCCAGCAGCTCAGGGACTAGAGGCGAGACCCAGTACTTC
- TRBJ1-1 - TRBV5-1 CASSRSGPWTEAFF TGCGCCAGCAGCCGCTCTGGGCCCTGGACTGAAGCTTTCTTT
- TRBJ2-5 many TRBV28 CASSLSEETQYF TGTGCCAGCAGCTTGTCGGAAGAGACCCAGTACTTC
- TRBJ2-1 many TRBV30 CAWSERSHNEQFF TGTGCCTGGAGTGAAAGGAGTCACAATGAGCAGTTCTTC
- TRBJ1-1 few TRBV4-1 CASSHNRAPTEAFF TGCGCCAGCAGCCACAACAGGGCCCCCACTGAAGCTTTCTTT
- TRBJ2-3 many TRBV5-6 CASIGQSTDTQYF TGTGCCAGCATCGGACAGAGCACAGATACGCAGTATTTT
TRBD1 TRBJ1-1 many TRBV18 CASSLVTGTGGKNTEAFF TGTGCCAGCTCACTAGTTACCGGGACAGGGGGCAAGAACACTGAAGCTTTCTTT
TRBD2 TRBJ2-7 many TRBV5-6 CASRLAGARSYEQYF TGTGCCAGCAGACTAGCGGGAGCCCGCTCCTACGAGCAGTACTTC
- TRBJ2-7 many TRBV2 CASTGDEQYF TGTGCCAGCACGGGGGACGAGCAGTACTTC
- TRBJ2-1 few TRBV20-1 CSASYRDSYNEQFF TGCAGTGCCTCATACAGGGACTCCTACAATGAGCAGTTCTTC
- TRBJ1-3 few TRBV20-1 CSARSASSGNTIYF TGCAGTGCTAGATCCGCGAGCTCTGGAAACACCATATATTTT
TRBD2 TRBJ2-2 few TRBV20-1 CSARGAGGLKELFF TGCAGTGCTAGAGGGGCGGGAGGGCTTAAGGAGCTGTTTTTT
- TRBJ1-2 many TRBV20-1 CSAKQGGNYGYTF TGCAGTGCTAAACAGGGAGGAAACTATGGCTACACCTTC
- TRBJ2-3 - TRBV7-2 CASSSSNTQYF TGTGCCAGCAGCTCCTCGAATACGCAGTATTTT
TRBD1 TRBJ1-5 - TRBV25-1 CASSVLRGLGQPQHF TGTGCCAGCAGTGTCCTCAGGGGGCTGGGGCAGCCCCAGCATTTT
- TRBJ2-3 many TRBV16 CASIAPPSDSYTDTQYF TGTGCCAGCATCGCACCCCCGAGCGACTCCTACACAGATACGCAGTATTTT
- TRBJ1-4 many TRBV5-1 CASSLGYGGINEKLFF TGCGCCAGCAGCTTGGGATATGGAGGGATCAATGAAAAACTGTTTTTT
- TRBJ2-1 - TRBV5-1 CASSLRTIVNEQFF TGCGCCAGCAGCCTGCGGACTATAGTGAATGAGCAGTTCTTC
- TRBJ2-3 many TRBV10-3 CAISELWTDTQYF TGTGCCATCAGTGAGCTGTGGACAGATACGCAGTATTTT
- TRBJ2-7 - TRBV12-3/TRBV12-4 CASSRDLYEQYF TGTGCCAGCAGTCGGGACCTCTACGAGCAGTACTTC
TRBD2 TRBJ2-2 - TRBV5-4 CASSLPGGVGELFF TGTGCCAGCAGCTTGCCGGGAGGAGTCGGGGAGCTGTTTTTT
- TRBJ2-7 many TRBV6-2/TRBV6-3 CASSYAIGLSSYEQYF TGTGCCAGCAGTTATGCAATCGGGCTTAGCTCCTACGAGCAGTACTTC
TRBD2 TRBJ2-1 few TRBV12-5 CASGLAPPGLAAKSSYNEQFF TGTGCTAGTGGTTTGGCTCCCCCGGGACTAGCGGCAAAGAGCTCCTACAATGAGCAGTTCTTC
TRBD1 TRBJ1-4 many TRBV27 CASRKGARDEKLFF TGTGCCAGCCGGAAGGGGGCGCGGGATGAAAAACTGTTTTTT
TRBD1 TRBJ2-7 few TRBV15 CATSRWGTGVEQYF TGTGCCACCAGCAGATGGGGGACAGGGGTCGAGCAGTACTTC
TRBD1 TRBJ1-2 - TRBV28 CASSTRTGTNYGYTF TGTGCCAGCTCAACTCGGACAGGGACTAACTATGGCTACACCTTC
- TRBJ2-7 many TRBV12-3/TRBV12-4 CASSRTGGPHYEQYF TGTGCCAGCAGTCGGACCGGTGGGCCTCACTACGAGCAGTACTTC